This TCR beta chain originates from a study of T-cell reconstitution after alpha-beta-depleted transplantation in children. Study observations and caveats: The authors attributed T-cell counts and diversity one year after transplant mostly to newly produced T cells. Some patients' high day-60 TCRbeta diversity was traced to surviving recipient T cells and thymic progenitors. About two months after transplant, alpha-beta T cells reportedly came from several hundred expanded graft clones.

This clonotype has a count of ten or more. Its antigen is as yet unknown. The CDR3 extends over 14 amino acids. Between the trimmed V and J ends, which lost 1 base and 4 bases, there was a span of 9 bases. Unique molecular identifiers were used to barcode this TCRbeta library. MiXCR, run by TCRdb on the PCR reads, gives a single entry per CDR3 protein. Seen here are hundreds of thousands of distinct CDR3 sequences, approximately 10% observed once, and the top ten hold about a quarter. V usage is TRBV12-3 or TRBV12-4 and J usage is TRBJ2-3; D possibly corresponds to TRBD2 (7 bases). The receptor was derived from a male patient aged 2 to 10 who had a stem cell transplant for chronic granulomatous disease, so the T cells may come from the graft donor. The material was peripheral blood, obtained 180 days after TCRalphabeta/CD19-depleted stem cell transplant. The CDR3 sequence is CASSLVRGPDTQYF. The CDR3 DNA reads as TGTGCCAGCAGTTTAGTGCGGGGGCCAGATACGCAGTATTTT.